This T cell receptor (beta chain) was profiled in a study of blood T cell repertoires in COVID-19. About the study: Specimens from acute and convalescent COVID-19 originated in the United States, Italy and Spain. The cDNA or gDNA used as material had been derived from T cells, B-cell-depleted T cells, or PBMCs.

Under the authors' procedure: It was from reference gene primer amplification that nucleated cell counts were estimated. The table came from immunoSEQ multiplex PCR; TCRdb's copy has only in-frame clones and leaves some out. D and trimming were read from the DNA, whereas the V and J calls and clone size are those reported in that table. Among tens of thousands of clones listed, 80% were seen once. This clone was found a few times. With V trimmed by 0 bases and J by 7 bases, 4 bases remained unmatched. Per the germline V gene, CDR1 is SGHNT and CDR2 is YYREEE (reference sequence). This CDR3 is 15 amino acids long.

This clonotype was sampled from a man aged 65 to 79 who had recovered from COVID-19. V gene TRBV5-4 combines with J gene TRBJ2-1; TRBD2 aligns across 10 bases. Sequenced input: peripheral blood. This chain's CDR3 is CASSLGGLAANEQFF. CDR3 nucleotides: TGTGCCAGCAGCTTGGGAGGACTAGCGGCAAATGAGCAGTTCTTC.